This T cell receptor beta chain comes out of a study of shared clonotypes between healthy human individuals. Assay: immunoSEQ multiplex PCR; the TCRdb copy retains only in-frame clones and omits some. In the table there are about 1 million clones, 75% of which are singletons. The CDR3 runs 17 residues. Germline V gene data show CDR1 as SGHRS and CDR2 as YFSETQ. V was clipped by 0 bases and J by 8 bases; unmatched bases: 12. This receptor was obtained from a man younger than 35 in good health. This chain links TRBV5-1 with TRBJ2-1, with 9 positions matching TRBD1. Specimen: memory CD4+ T cells sorted from blood. The sample's subset: CD45RA-negative fraction. This chain's CDR3 is CASSLASPGQGIDEQFF. CDR3 coding DNA: TGCGCCAGCAGCTTGGCCTCACCGGGACAGGGTATCGATGAGCAGTTCTTC.